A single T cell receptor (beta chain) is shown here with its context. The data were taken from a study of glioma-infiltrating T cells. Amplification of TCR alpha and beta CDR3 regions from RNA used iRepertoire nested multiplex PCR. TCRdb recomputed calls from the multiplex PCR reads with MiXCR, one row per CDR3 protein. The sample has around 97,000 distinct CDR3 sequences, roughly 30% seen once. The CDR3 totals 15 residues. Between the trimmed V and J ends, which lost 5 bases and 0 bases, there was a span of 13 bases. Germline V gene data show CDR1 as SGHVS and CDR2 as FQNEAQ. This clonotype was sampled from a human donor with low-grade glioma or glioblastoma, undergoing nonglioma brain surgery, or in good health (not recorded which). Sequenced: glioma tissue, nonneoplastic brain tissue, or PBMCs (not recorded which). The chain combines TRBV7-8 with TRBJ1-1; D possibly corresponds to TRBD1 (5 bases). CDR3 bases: TGTGCCAGCAGCCGCAGAGGGGCGGTGAACACTGAAGCTTTCTTT. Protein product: CASSRRGAVNTEAFF.